These 31 T cell receptor beta chains originate from one sample sequenced in a study of blood T cell repertoires in COVID-19. Clones were read by immunoSEQ multiplex PCR, and TCRdb kept only the in-frame ones, dropping some. The sample has 240,000 or so clones; about 87% are singletons. Sequencing input: peripheral blood. These receptors originate from a woman between 65 and 79 years old with active or convalescent COVID-19.

The V gene is TRBV12-5, the J gene TRBJ1-1; no clear D. The CDR3 totals 12 residues. Germline V gene lookup returns CDR1 LGHNT and CDR2 FRNRAP. Trimming took off 7 bases at V and 8 bases at J, with 14 bases between the two ends. CDR3 sequence reads: CASAWREAEAFF. CDR3 in DNA: TGTGCTAGTGCATGGAGGGAGGCCGAAGCTTTCTTT.

The CDR3 bases are TGTGCCAGCAGGCTGAGGGGGACTACATCTGCCGAGCAGTACTTC. It encodes CASRLRGTTSAEQYF. V gene TRBV6-5 combines with J gene TRBJ2-7, with D maybe TRBD2 (7 bases). The CDR3 has 15 residues. The germline V and J ends were trimmed by 6 bases and 6 bases, with 21 bases remaining between them. Germline V lookup: CDR1 MNHEY, CDR2 SVGAGI.

The chain recombines TRBV10-1 with TRBJ2-3, with TRBD2 as a possible D gene (5 bases). The length of the CDR3 is 16 residues. From germline, CDR1 is WNHNN and CDR2 SYGVQD (reference sequence). Trimming took 0 bases from V and 2 from J, leaving 12 bases between them. CDR3 coding DNA: TGCGCCAGCAGTGAGTCAAAGTCGGGGTTCACAGATACGCAGTATTTT. This encodes CASSESKSGFTDTQYF.

This sequence joins TRBV9 and TRBJ2-7; D might be TRBD1 (6 bases). The V end was cut by 3 bases, the J end by 2 bases, with 15 bases between. This CDR3 has 15 residues. The germline gives CDR1 SGDLS, CDR2 YYNGEE. CDR3 sequence: CASSAAPGHTYEQYF. The CDR3 region has the DNA TGTGCCAGCAGCGCCGCGCCGGGACACACCTACGAGCAGTACTTC. Full variable domain (outside the CDR3, taken from reference TRBV9 and TRBJ2-7): DSGVTQTPKHLITATGQRVTLRCSPRSGDLSVYWYQQSLDQGLQFLIQYYNGEERAKGNILERFSAQQFPDLHSELNLSSLELGDSALYFCASSAAPGHTYEQYFGPGTRLTVT.

For the CDR3, the DNA is TGCGCCAGCACTCCACCGGGACAGCTGACCGAGCAGTACTTC. Protein sequence: CASTPPGQLTEQYF. This chain links TRBV4-1 with TRBJ2-7, with 7 bases that match TRBD1. Germline CDR1 reads MGHRA; CDR2 reads YSYEKL. The CDR3 runs 14 residues. The V segment lost 7 bases and the J segment 6 bases; nucleotides outside the gene matches: 12.

The V and J genes are TRBV6-2 or TRBV6-3 and TRBJ1-4; D call uncertain. Trimming removed 6 bases at V and 7 bases at J, with 18 bases between. CDR3 length: 15 amino acids. Germline CDR1 MNHEY, CDR2 SVGEGT. DNA of the CDR3: TGTGCCAGCAGCAACCCTCCGGACGGAGGTGAAAAACTGTTTTTT. Translating it yields CASSNPPDGGEKLFF.

The V gene is TRBV20-1, the J gene TRBJ1-1; D unresolved. The V end was cut by 3 bases, the J end by 5 bases, with 7 bases between. The CDR3 sequence is 11 residues long. Looked up from germline, CDR1 is DFQATT and CDR2 is SNEGSKA (reference sequence). The CDR3 region is CSARMSTEAFF. In nucleotides, the CDR3 is TGCAGTGCTAGGATGAGTACTGAAGCTTTCTTT.

The chain links TRBV5-1 to TRBJ1-2, with 9 positions matching TRBD1. The length of the CDR3 is 15 residues. V trimming: 4 bases; J trimming: 7 bases; junction bases outside the gene matches: 11. Germline CDR1 SGHRS, CDR2 YFSETQ. CDR3 residues: CASSPEGTGSSGYTF. Here the CDR3 DNA reads TGCGCCAGCAGCCCGGAGGGGACAGGGTCGTCTGGCTACACCTTC.

Written as DNA, the CDR3 is TGTGCCAGTAGTCCTCCGGGGTCCTATGAGTCCCAGCAGTACTTC. The encoded protein is CASSPPGSYESQQYF. The chain couples TRBV19 to TRBJ2-7; tentative D call: TRBD2 (5 bases). The CDR3 extends over 15 amino acids. The V end was cut by 5 bases, the J end by 8 bases, with 22 bases between. Looked up from germline, CDR1 is LNHDA and CDR2 is SQIVND (reference sequence). Full variable domain (remainder filled in from reference TRBV19 and TRBJ2-7): DGGITQSPKYLFRKEGQNVTLSCEQNLNHDAMYWYRQDPGQGLRLIYYSQIVNDFQKGDIAEGYSVSREKKESFPLTVTSAQKNPTAFYLCASSPPGSYESQQYFGPGTRLTVT.

The V call is TRBV29-1, the J call TRBJ1-2; 10 nucleotides match TRBD1. This CDR3 is built from 15 residues. V lost 2 bases, J lost 6 bases, and 9 bases stayed unmatched. Germline V gene data show CDR1 as SQVTM and CDR2 as ANQGSEA. The chain's CDR3 is CSVEKWGQGTDGYTF. CDR3 DNA sequence: TGCAGCGTTGAAAAATGGGGACAGGGGACTGATGGCTACACCTTC.

This chain joins TRBV29-1 and TRBJ1-2; D may be TRBD1 (5 bases). This CDR3 is 13 amino acids long. Germline V gene data show CDR1 as SQVTM and CDR2 as ANQGSEA. Trimming removed 3 bases at V and 6 bases at J, with 14 bases between. CDR3 residues: CSVDPQGVNGYTF. The CDR3 DNA reads TGCAGCGTTGACCCGCAGGGTGTGAATGGCTACACCTTC.

The V and J genes are TRBV29-1 and TRBJ1-2; TRBD1 matches 7 bases. Germline V gene data show CDR1 as SQVTM and CDR2 as ANQGSEA. Losses at the gene ends were 4 bases for V and 3 bases for J; bases not matched to a gene: 5. CDR3 length: 13 amino acids. The chain's CDR3 is CSVVVQGDYGYTF. The CDR3 nucleotides read TGCAGCGTTGTAGTCCAGGGGGACTATGGCTACACCTTC.

This chain links TRBV7-9 with TRBJ2-2, with a weak D call TRBD2 (7 bases). Trimming took 10 bases from V and 2 from J, leaving 17 bases between them. The CDR3 loop spans 15 amino acids. CDR1 is SEHNR and CDR2 is FQNEAQ in the germline V gene (reference sequence). The CDR3 DNA reads as TGTGCCAAACGTCCCGGGGGGCGAAACACCGGGGAGCTGTTTTTT. Its protein product is CAKRPGGRNTGELFF. Using reference TRBV7-9 and TRBJ2-2 for the parts outside the CDR3, the full variable domain is DTGVSQNPRHKITKRGQNVTFRCDPISEHNRLYWYRQTLGQGPEFLTYFQNEAQLEKSRLLSDRFSAERPKGSFSTLEIQRTEQGDSAMYLCAKRPGGRNTGELFFGEGSRLTVL.

This rearrangement joins TRBV5-4 to TRBJ2-7; D is undetermined. This CDR3 region has 12 residues. Between the trimmed V and J ends, which lost 2 bases and 3 bases, there was a span of 6 bases. Germline V gives CDR1 SGHNT, CDR2 YYREEE (reference sequence). DNA for the CDR3: TGTGCCAGCAGCTTTCCTAACTACGAGCAGTACTTC. This encodes CASSFPNYEQYF.

This sequence joins TRBV6-6 and TRBJ2-2; 11 bases fit TRBD2. Germline-derived CDR1 and CDR2 are MNHNY and SVGAGI (reference sequence). CDR3 size: 14 residues. Losses at the gene ends were 7 bases for V and 5 bases for J; bases not matched to a gene: 3. The CDR3 region is CASNLAGGTGELFF. CDR3 bases: TGTGCCAGCAACTTAGCGGGGGGGACCGGGGAGCTGTTTTTT.

The chain joins TRBV27 to TRBJ1-2; D unclear. The V gene's germline CDR1 is MNHEY and CDR2 SMNVEV (reference sequence). This CDR3 spans 12 amino acids. The germline V and J ends were trimmed by 8 bases and 1 base, with 8 bases remaining between them. The CDR3 here is CASAGSNYGYTF. The CDR3 coding sequence is TGTGCCAGCGCGGGCAGTAACTATGGCTACACCTTC.

CDR3 coding DNA: TGTGCCATCAGTGAGGGACTTTCAACTAGCACAGATACGCAGTATTTT. It yields the protein CAISEGLSTSTDTQYF. This chain connects TRBV10-3 to TRBJ2-3; maybe TRBD2 (5 bases). This CDR3 region has 16 residues. The V gene's germline CDR1 is ENHRY and CDR2 SYGVKD. V was shortened by 2 bases and J by 0 bases, with 12 bases between the two germline ends.

The chain recombines TRBV9 with TRBJ1-1; the D gene is possibly TRBD1 (6 bases). In germline, CDR1 is SGDLS, CDR2 YYNGEE. V lost 0 bases, J lost 3 bases, and 12 bases lay in between. The CDR3 is 15 amino acids. In DNA form, the CDR3 reads TGTGCCAGCAGCGTAGAGGCAGGGGTTGACACTGAAGCTTTCTTT. Protein: CASSVEAGVDTEAFF.

The chain combines TRBV10-1 with TRBJ1-1; 8 positions match TRBD1. Trimming cost V 6 bases and J 10 bases; bases outside gene matches: 10. The CDR3 loop spans 13 amino acids. CDR1 WNHNN and CDR2 SYGVQD come from the germline V gene (reference sequence). The CDR3 spells CASSSTGGRSAFF. The CDR3 nucleotides read TGCGCCAGCAGCTCAACAGGGGGAAGGTCAGCTTTCTTT.

V and J are TRBV5-4 and TRBJ1-1; tentative D call: TRBD1 (6 bases). The CDR3 length is 15 residues. Trimming removed 4 bases at V and 1 base at J, with 14 bases between. Per germline, CDR1 SGHNT and CDR2 YYREEE (reference sequence). The CDR3 nucleotides read TGTGCCAGCAGCCGAACAGGGTGGGGGAACACTGAAGCTTTCTTT. Protein product: CASSRTGWGNTEAFF.

The rearrangement joins TRBV18 to TRBJ1-3; 7 nucleotides agree with TRBD1. V trimming: 6 bases; J trimming: 1 base; junction bases outside the gene matches: 9. The CDR3 consists of 16 residues. Germline CDR1 reads KGHSH; CDR2 reads LQKENI. This CDR3 is CASSASRGLSGNTIYF. In DNA form, the CDR3 reads TGTGCCAGCTCCGCCTCGAGGGGGCTATCTGGAAACACCATATATTTT.

The chain recombines TRBV27 with TRBJ2-5, with D perhaps matching TRBD1 (6 bases). CDR1 and CDR2 (germline): MNHEY, SMNVEV (reference sequence). The CDR3 runs 16 residues. Trimming took off 0 bases at V and 2 bases at J, with 13 bases between the two ends. The CDR3 spells CASSLSLATGQETQYF. In DNA form, the CDR3 reads TGTGCCAGCAGTTTATCCCTCGCGACAGGTCAAGAGACCCAGTACTTC.

In this sample, this clone turned up once. In nucleotides, the CDR3 is TGTGCCAGCAGTTTATTTGGGGACAGGGCCTTAACCTACGAGCAGTACTTC. The encoded protein is CASSLFGDRALTYEQYF. The gene calls are TRBV28 and TRBJ2-7; 9 bases line up with TRBD1. J gave up 2 bases and V 1 base, and 9 bases lay outside the gene matches. Germline V gives CDR1 MDHEN, CDR2 SYDVKM. The CDR3 contains 17 residues.

The CDR3 reads CASSGMTRTEAFF. The DNA of the CDR3 is TGTGCCAGCAGTGGAATGACTCGGACTGAAGCTTTCTTT. The V and J genes are TRBV6-2 or TRBV6-3 and TRBJ1-1; no clear D. Deletions cut 5 bases from V and 5 bases from J, with 12 bases between. The CDR3 contains 13 residues. Looked up from germline, CDR1 is MNHEY and CDR2 is SVGEGT.

CDR3 region: CASIEAGRTLTF. CDR3 DNA sequence: TGTGCCAGTATTGAGGCAGGGCGCACCCTGACCTTC. This chain links TRBV19 with TRBJ1-2; tentatively, D is TRBD1 (5 bases). The CDR3 runs to 12 residues. Per the germline V gene, CDR1 is LNHDA and CDR2 is SQIVND (reference sequence). Trimming cost V 7 bases and J 14 bases, with 20 bases left between them. Drawing the rest from reference TRBV19 and TRBJ1-2, the complete variable domain is DGGITQSPKYLFRKEGQNVTLSCEQNLNHDAMYWYRQDPGQGLRLIYYSQIVNDFQKGDIAEGYSVSREKKESFPLTVTSAQKNPTAFYLCASIEAGRTLTFGSGTRLTVV.

The chain carries TRBV6-5 and TRBJ1-1, with TRBD1 as a possible D gene (5 bases). Trimming pared 5 bases from V and 4 bases from J, leaving 11 bases between. The germline V gene encodes CDR1 MNHEY and CDR2 SVGAGI. CDR3 length equals 13 residues. In nucleotides, the CDR3 is TGTGCCAGCAGTCGGGGGAGTGCCACTGAAGCTTTCTTT. It translates to CASSRGSATEAFF.

For this clone: Other nucleotide sequences in the sample specify the same CDR3. V usage is TRBV12-3 or TRBV12-4 and J usage is TRBJ2-2, with unresolved D. V was pared by 6 bases and J by 6 bases, with 5 bases between. This CDR3 comprises 11 residues. CDR3 protein: CASSRPGELFF. As DNA, the CDR3 is TGTGCCAGCAGCCGTCCCGGGGAGCTGTTTTTT.

The J gene is TRBJ2-3, the V gene TRBV4-3, with 7 positions matching TRBD1. Germline V gives CDR1 LGHNA, CDR2 YSLEER. The CDR3 loop spans 15 amino acids. With 0 bases clipped from V and 5 bases from J, the junction kept 5 bases outside the gene matches. CDR3 protein: CASSQEGTVQDTQYF. The CDR3 DNA reads as TGCGCCAGCAGCCAAGAAGGGACAGTCCAAGATACGCAGTATTTT.

The chain couples TRBV19 to TRBJ2-6; 8 nucleotides agree with TRBD1. Germline trimming cut 9 bases from V and 2 bases from J; bases unmatched to any gene: 12. The CDR3 is 17 residues long. Germline loops: CDR1 LNHDA, CDR2 SQIVND (reference sequence). The CDR3 DNA follows: TGTGCCAGCAACATCGGGACAGGAGCCCCTGGGGCCAACGTCCTGACTTTC. Protein sequence: CASNIGTGAPGANVLTF.

The chain recombines TRBV19 with TRBJ1-4; D is unresolved. V was shortened by 9 bases and J by 0 bases, with 17 bases between the two germline ends. Germline loops: CDR1 LNHDA, CDR2 SQIVND (reference sequence). The length of the CDR3 is 16 residues. The CDR3 reads CARWASSGATNEKLFF. CDR3 coding DNA: TGTGCCAGGTGGGCATCCTCGGGAGCAACTAATGAAAAACTGTTTTTT.

The genes are TRBV6-5 and TRBJ1-4; 7 bases are shared with TRBD1. CDR1 is MNHEY and CDR2 is SVGAGI in the germline V gene. This CDR3 contains 15 residues. With 1 base clipped from V and 5 bases from J, the junction kept 4 bases outside the gene matches. The CDR3 DNA sequence: TGTGCCAGCAGTTACTACAGGGGAAGAAATGAAAAACTGTTTTTT. This translates into CASSYYRGRNEKLFF.